This TCR beta chain was documented in a study of T cell clones after liver transplantation. Produced via immunoSEQ multiplex PCR; TCRdb's table is partial and in-frame only. The sample records tens of thousands of clones, 71% being singletons. This CDR3 spans 13 amino acids. The V and J ends lost 2 bases and 4 bases respectively, with 7 bases between them. Looked up from germline, CDR1 is SGHTS and CDR2 is YDEGEE. The study's findings and limits: Compared with third party-reactive sequences, donor-reactive ones declined more, independent of withdrawal success.

This clone was recorded only once. Its antigen remains unidentified. The source is a human donor who received a liver transplant. The V gene is TRBV5-8, the J gene TRBJ1-5, with D perhaps matching TRBD1 (5 bases). Sequenced here: CD4+ T cells from blood, sampled before liver transplant. CDR3 in amino acids: CASSFDSNQPQHF. The CDR3 DNA reads TGTGCCAGCAGCTTCGACAGTAATCAGCCCCAGCATTTT.